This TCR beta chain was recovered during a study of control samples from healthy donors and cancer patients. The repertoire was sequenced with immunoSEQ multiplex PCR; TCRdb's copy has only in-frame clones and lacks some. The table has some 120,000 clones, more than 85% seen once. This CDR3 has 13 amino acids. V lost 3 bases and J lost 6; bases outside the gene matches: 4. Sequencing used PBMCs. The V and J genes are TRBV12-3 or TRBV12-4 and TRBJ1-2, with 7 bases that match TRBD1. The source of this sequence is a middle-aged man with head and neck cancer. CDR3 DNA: TGTGCCAGCAGTTTGACAGGGTGGGATGGCTACACCTTC. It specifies CASSLTGWDGYTF.